This TCR beta chain stems from a study of blood T cell repertoires in COVID-19. The Seattle site enrolled patients during active infection and followed them longitudinally. This CDR3 is built from 16 residues. V trimming: 3 bases; J trimming: 1 base; junction bases outside the gene matches: 7. The germline V gene has CDR1 SGDLS and CDR2 YYNGEE. In the authors' methods: By means of reference gene primer amplification, nucleated cell counts were estimated. Data came from immunoSEQ multiplex PCR; TCRdb stores just in-frame clones and leaves some out. The D gene and trimming were derived from the DNA, and the V and J assignments and clone size from that table. The sample includes some 260,000 clones, around nine tenths of them seen just once.

The rearrangement links TRBV9 to TRBJ2-5, with TRBD2 identical over 9 bases. Sequencing was performed on peripheral blood. The origin of this receptor is a woman between 70 and 85 years old with COVID-19, enrolled during active disease. The CDR3 DNA is TGTGCCAGCAGCGACGCCAGGACTAGCGCCCAAGAGACCCAGTACTTC. Its protein product is CASSDARTSAQETQYF.